This T cell receptor (beta chain) comes out of a study of T cell responses to AZD1222 COVID-19 vaccine. Findings and limits, study-wide: Donors were mostly white British, more females; clonal diversity possibly underestimated. Nearly half of unique spike-specific TCRs reportedly avoided B.1.351 and B.1.1.7 mutated regions. Regions 160-218 and 743-854 dominated among vaccine-associated CD4 TCRs spanning spike.

Points on this clone: Its specificity is unknown.

The protocol was immunoSEQ multiplex PCR, while the TCRdb copy is restricted to in-frame clones and leaves out a portion. The sample includes 80,000 to 100,000 clones, more than 85% of them seen just once. Germline loops: CDR1 MNHNS, CDR2 SASEGT. The V end was cut by 3 bases, the J end by 7 bases, with 16 bases between. The length of the CDR3 is 14 residues. The chain couples TRBV6-1 to TRBJ2-7, with D possibly called TRBD1 or TRBD2 (5 bases each). The origin of this receptor is an adult in good health. The specimen was peripheral blood, collected on day 0 of AZD1222 vaccination. CDR3 loop: CASSEFRDWGEQYF. CDR3 sequence (DNA): TGTGCCAGCAGTGAGTTCCGAGATTGGGGGGAGCAGTACTTC.